This TCR beta chain originates from a study of blood T cell repertoires in COVID-19. In the study overall: T cells, B-cell-depleted T cells, or PBMCs supplied cDNA or gDNA.

Generated by immunoSEQ multiplex PCR, the TCRdb table keeps only in-frame clones and is missing some. The sample holds 50,000 to 75,000 clones, 91% seen once. The CDR3 sequence is 14 residues long. After removal of 4 bases from V and 1 base from J, the junction contained 5 bases not matched to a gene. Germline assignment: CDR1 SGHNT and CDR2 YYREEE (reference sequence). Sequencing input: peripheral blood. This chain connects TRBV5-4 to TRBJ2-7; 7 nucleotides line up with TRBD2. The receptor comes from a human donor in a cohort sampled during active COVID-19. The CDR3 reads CASSNPSGSYEQYF. For the CDR3, the DNA is TGTGCCAGCAGCAACCCTAGCGGATCCTACGAGCAGTACTTC.